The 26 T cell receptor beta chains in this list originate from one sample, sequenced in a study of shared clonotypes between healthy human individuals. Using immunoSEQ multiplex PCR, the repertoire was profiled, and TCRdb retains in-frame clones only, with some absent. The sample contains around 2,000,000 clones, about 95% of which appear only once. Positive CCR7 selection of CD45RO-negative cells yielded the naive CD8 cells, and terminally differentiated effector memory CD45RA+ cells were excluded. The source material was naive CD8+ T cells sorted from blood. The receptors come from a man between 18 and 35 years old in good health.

For the CDR3, the DNA is TGTGCCAGCAGCTTCGCATTACCACAGGGGGCAGGTAATGAAAAACTGTTTTTT. This translates into CASSFALPQGAGNEKLFF. The chain is built from TRBV7-2 and TRBJ1-4, with 9 bases fitting TRBD1. The CDR3 loop spans 18 amino acids. Germline V gene sequence: CDR1 SGHTA, CDR2 FQGNSA. V lost 3 bases, J lost 4 bases, and 12 bases stayed unmatched.

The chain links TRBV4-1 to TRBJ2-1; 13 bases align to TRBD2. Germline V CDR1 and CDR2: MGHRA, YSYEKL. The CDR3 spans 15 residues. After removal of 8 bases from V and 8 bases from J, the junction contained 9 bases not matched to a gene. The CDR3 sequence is CASAPLAGGPYEQFF. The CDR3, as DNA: TGCGCCAGCGCCCCACTAGCGGGAGGGCCCTATGAGCAGTTCTTC.

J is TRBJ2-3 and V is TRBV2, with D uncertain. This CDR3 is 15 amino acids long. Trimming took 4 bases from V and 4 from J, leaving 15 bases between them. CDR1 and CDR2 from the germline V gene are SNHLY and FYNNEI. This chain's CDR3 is CASSVNLVQADTQYF. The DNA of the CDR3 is TGTGCCAGCAGTGTTAACCTAGTCCAAGCAGATACGCAGTATTTT.

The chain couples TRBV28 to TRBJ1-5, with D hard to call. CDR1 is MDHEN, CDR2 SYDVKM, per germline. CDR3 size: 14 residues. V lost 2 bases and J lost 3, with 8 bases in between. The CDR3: CASSLGGDNQPQHF. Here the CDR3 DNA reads TGTGCCAGCAGTTTAGGTGGAGACAATCAGCCCCAGCATTTT. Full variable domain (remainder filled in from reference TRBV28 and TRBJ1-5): DVKVTQSSRYLVKRTGEKVFLECVQDMDHENMFWYRQDPGLGLRLIYFSYDVKMKEKGDIPEGYSVSREKKERFSLILESASTNQTSMYLCASSLGGDNQPQHFGDGTRLSIL.

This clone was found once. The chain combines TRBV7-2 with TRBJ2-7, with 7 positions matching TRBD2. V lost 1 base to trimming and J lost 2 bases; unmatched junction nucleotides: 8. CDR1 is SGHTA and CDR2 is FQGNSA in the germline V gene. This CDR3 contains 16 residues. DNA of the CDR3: TGTGCCAGCAGCTTAGTGGCGGGAGAGATCCCCTACGAGCAGTACTTC. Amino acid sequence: CASSLVAGEIPYEQYF.

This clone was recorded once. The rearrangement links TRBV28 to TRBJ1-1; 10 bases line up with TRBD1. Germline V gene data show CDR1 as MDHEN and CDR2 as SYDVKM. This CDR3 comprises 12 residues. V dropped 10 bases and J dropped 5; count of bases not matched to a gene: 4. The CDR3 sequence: CANGQGGTEAFF. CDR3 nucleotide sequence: TGTGCCAACGGACAGGGGGGGACTGAAGCTTTCTTT.

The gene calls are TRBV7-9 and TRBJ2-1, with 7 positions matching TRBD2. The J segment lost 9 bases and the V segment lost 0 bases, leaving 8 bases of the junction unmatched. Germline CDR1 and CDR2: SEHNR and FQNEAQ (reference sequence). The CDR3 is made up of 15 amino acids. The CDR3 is CASSLAHALASEQFF. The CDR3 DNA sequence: TGTGCCAGCAGCTTAGCGCACGCACTAGCGAGTGAGCAGTTCTTC.

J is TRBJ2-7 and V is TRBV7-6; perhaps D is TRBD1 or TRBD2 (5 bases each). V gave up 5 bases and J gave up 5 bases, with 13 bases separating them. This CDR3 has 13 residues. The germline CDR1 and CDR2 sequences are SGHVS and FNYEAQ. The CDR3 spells CASSVGGIDEQYF. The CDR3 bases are TGTGCCAGCAGCGTTGGGGGAATCGACGAGCAGTACTTC. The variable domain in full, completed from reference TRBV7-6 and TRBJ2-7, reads GAGVSQSPRYKVTKRGQDVALRCDPISGHVSLYWYRQALGQGPEFLTYFNYEAQQDKSGLPNDRFSAERPEGSISTLTIQRTEQRDSAMYRCASSVGGIDEQYFGPGTRLTVT.

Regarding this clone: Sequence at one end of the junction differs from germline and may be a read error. The CDR3 DNA follows: TGTGCTAGCAGCCAATCAGCAGGGCCCCCCTACGAGCAGTACTTC. It specifies CASSQSAGPPYEQYF. The chain links TRBV7-7 to TRBJ2-7, with D maybe TRBD1 (5 bases). From germline, CDR1 is SSHAT and CDR2 FNYEAQ (reference sequence). This CDR3 is 15 amino acids long.

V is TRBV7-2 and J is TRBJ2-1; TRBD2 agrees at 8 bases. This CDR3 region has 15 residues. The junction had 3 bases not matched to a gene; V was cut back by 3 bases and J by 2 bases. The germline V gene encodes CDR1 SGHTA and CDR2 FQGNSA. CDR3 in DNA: TGTGCCAGCAGCTTCACTAGCGGTGCCTACAATGAGCAGTTCTTC. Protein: CASSFTSGAYNEQFF.

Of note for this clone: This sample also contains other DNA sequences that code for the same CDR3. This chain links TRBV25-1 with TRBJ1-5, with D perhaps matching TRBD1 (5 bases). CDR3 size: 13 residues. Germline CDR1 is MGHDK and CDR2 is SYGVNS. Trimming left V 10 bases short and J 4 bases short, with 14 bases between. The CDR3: CATQGEGNQPQHF. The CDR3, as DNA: TGTGCCACTCAGGGTGAAGGAAATCAGCCCCAGCATTTT.

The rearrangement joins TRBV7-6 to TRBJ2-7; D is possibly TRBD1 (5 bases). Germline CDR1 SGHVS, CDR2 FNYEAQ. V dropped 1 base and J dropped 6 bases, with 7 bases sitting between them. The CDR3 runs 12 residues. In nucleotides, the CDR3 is TGTGCCAGCAGCTTAGAGGGGTTCGAGCAGTACTTC. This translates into CASSLEGFEQYF.

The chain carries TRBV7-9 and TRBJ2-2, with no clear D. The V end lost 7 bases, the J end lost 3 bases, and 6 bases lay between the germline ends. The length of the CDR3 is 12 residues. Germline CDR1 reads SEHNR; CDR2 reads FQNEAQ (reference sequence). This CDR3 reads CASILYTGELFF. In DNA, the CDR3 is TGTGCCAGCATCCTGTACACCGGGGAGCTGTTTTTT.

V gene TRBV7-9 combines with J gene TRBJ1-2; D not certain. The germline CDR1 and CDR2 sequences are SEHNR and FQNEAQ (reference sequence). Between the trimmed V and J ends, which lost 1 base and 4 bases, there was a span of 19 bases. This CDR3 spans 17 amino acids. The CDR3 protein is CASSLDGSMGLRYGYTF. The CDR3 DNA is TGTGCCAGCAGCTTAGACGGGTCTATGGGCCTCCGCTATGGCTACACCTTC.

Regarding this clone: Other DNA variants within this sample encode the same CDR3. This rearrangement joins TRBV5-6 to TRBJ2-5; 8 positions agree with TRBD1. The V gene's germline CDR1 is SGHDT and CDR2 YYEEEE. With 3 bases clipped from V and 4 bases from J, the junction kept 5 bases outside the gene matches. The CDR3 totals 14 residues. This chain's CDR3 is CASSSGTGRETQYF. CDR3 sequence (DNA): TGTGCCAGCAGCTCCGGGACAGGACGAGAGACCCAGTACTTC.

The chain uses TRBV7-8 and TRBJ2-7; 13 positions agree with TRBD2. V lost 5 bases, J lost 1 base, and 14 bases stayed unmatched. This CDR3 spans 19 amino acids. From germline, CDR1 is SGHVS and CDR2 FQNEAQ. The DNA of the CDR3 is TGTGCCAGCAGCAAAGGACTAGCGGGAGTGCAGTCAGTATCCTACGAGCAGTACTTC. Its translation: CASSKGLAGVQSVSYEQYF.

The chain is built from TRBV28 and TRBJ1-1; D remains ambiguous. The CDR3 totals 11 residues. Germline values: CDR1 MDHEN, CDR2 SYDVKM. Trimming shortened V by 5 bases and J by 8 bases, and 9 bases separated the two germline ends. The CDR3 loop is CASSQDREAFF. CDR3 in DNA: TGTGCCAGCAGTCAAGACCGAGAAGCTTTCTTT. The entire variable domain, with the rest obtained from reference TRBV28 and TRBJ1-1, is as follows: DVKVTQSSRYLVKRTGEKVFLECVQDMDHENMFWYRQDPGLGLRLIYFSYDVKMKEKGDIPEGYSVSREKKERFSLILESASTNQTSMYLCASSQDREAFFGQGTRLTVV.

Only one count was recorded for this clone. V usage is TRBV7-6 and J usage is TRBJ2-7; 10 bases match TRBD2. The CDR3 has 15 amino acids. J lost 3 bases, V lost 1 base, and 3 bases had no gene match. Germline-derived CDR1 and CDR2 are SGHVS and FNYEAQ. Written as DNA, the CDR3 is TGTGCCAGCAGCTTAGACCCTAGCGGGAGCTACGAGCAGTACTTC. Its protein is CASSLDPSGSYEQYF.

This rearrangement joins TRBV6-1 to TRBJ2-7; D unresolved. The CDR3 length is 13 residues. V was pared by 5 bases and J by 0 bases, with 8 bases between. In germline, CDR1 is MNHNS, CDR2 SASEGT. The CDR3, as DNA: TGTGCCAGCAGTTATAGCTACTCCTACGAGCAGTACTTC. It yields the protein CASSYSYSYEQYF.

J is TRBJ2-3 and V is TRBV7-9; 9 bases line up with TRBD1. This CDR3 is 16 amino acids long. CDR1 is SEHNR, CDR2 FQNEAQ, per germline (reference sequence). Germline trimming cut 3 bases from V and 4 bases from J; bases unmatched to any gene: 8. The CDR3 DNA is TGTGCCAGCAGCTTCAGTCCCGGGACAGGGCCAGATACGCAGTATTTT. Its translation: CASSFSPGTGPDTQYF.

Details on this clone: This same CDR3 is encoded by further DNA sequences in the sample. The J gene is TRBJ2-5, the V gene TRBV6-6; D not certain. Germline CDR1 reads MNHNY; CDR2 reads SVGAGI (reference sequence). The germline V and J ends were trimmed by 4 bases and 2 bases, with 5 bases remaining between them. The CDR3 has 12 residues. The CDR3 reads CASSSLQETQYF. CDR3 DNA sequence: TGTGCCAGCAGTTCCTTGCAAGAGACCCAGTACTTC.

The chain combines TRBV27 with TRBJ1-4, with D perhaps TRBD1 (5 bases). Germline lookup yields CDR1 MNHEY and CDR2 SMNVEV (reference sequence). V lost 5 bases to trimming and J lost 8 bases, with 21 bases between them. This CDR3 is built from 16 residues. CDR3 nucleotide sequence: TGTGCCAGCAGTGCACTGGGGGTGGCGGGAAACGAAAAACTGTTTTTT. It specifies CASSALGVAGNEKLFF.

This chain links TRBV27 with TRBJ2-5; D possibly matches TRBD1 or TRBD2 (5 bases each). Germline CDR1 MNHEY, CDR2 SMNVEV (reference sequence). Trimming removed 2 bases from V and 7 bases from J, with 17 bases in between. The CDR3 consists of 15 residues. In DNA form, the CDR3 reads TGTGCCAGCAGTTTAGGCGGCGGTACTGGGGGGACCCAGTACTTC. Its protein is CASSLGGGTGGTQYF.

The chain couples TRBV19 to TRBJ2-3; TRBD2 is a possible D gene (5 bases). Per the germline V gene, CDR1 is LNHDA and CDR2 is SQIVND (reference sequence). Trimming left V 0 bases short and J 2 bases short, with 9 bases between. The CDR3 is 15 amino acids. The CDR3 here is CASSIDSGYTDTQYF. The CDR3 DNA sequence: TGTGCCAGTAGTATAGATTCGGGATACACAGATACGCAGTATTTT.

Written as DNA, the CDR3 is TGTGCCAGCAGCCTTAAGTACCAAGAGACCCAGTACTTC. Encoded protein: CASSLKYQETQYF. The V gene is TRBV7-9, the J gene TRBJ2-5; D is uncertain. Germline CDR1 reads SEHNR; CDR2 reads FQNEAQ (reference sequence). V dropped 5 bases and J dropped 0 bases, with 7 bases sitting between them. The CDR3 length is 13 residues.

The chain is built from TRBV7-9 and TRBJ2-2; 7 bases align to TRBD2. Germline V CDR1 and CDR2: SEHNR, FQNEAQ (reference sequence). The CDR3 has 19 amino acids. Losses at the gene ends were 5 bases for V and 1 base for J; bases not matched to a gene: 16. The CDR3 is CASSPVMTSERGNTGELFF. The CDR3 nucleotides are TGTGCCAGCAGCCCAGTAATGACATCGGAGCGGGGGAACACCGGGGAGCTGTTTTTT.